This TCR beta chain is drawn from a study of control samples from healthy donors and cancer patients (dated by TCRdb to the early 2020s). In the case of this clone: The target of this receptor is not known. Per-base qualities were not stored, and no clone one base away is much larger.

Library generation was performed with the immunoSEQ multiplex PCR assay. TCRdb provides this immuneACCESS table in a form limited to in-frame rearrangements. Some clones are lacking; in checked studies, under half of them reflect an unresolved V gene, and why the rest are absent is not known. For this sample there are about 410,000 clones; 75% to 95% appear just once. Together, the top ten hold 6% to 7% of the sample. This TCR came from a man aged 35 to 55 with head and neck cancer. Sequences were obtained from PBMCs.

The CDR3 region: CASRTGPGGYNEQFF. The DNA sequence is given as TGTGCCAGCAGAACAGGGCCGGGAGGATACAATGAGCAGTTCTTC. The V and J segments used are TRBV6-5 and TRBJ2-1, with a weak D call of TRBD2 (7 bases match). Via the germline V gene, CDR1 is MNHEY and CDR2 SVGAGI. The CDR3 sequence holds 15 residues, the cysteine and phenylalanine included. CDR3 DNA only is kept here, 45 bases in frame from base 1. The germline ends are 16 bases apart after V is trimmed by 6 bases and J by 4 bases.